Included here is one T cell receptor (beta chain) sequence, with context. Its antigen is not identified. The record originates from a study of shared clonotypes between healthy human individuals. From germline, CDR1 is LNHDA and CDR2 SQIVND (reference sequence). CDR3 length: 16 amino acids. V lost 9 bases, J lost 1 base, and 20 bases lay in between. The study ran the assay at deep level. Clones were sequenced by immunoSEQ multiplex PCR, and TCRdb holds only the in-frame ones, with some missing. This sample has approximately 340,000 clones, with over 70% found just once. Whole-study results and caveats: Naive subsets, compared against memory subsets, generally had larger estimated richness values. The study found lower generation probabilities in non-shared clonotypes than in those shared by all four donors. Clonotypes that were shared across four donors made up around 5% of naive CD4 clonotypes.

V and J are TRBV19 and TRBJ2-3; TRBD1 or TRBD2 may be the D gene (6 bases each). The TCR comes from a man aged 25 to 40 in good health. The specimen sequenced was memory CD4+ T cells sorted from blood. The subset: CD45RA-negative fraction. The CDR3 sequence: CASQDRGNRGTDTQYF. The DNA for the CDR3 is TGTGCCAGCCAAGATCGGGGGAACAGGGGCACAGATACGCAGTATTTT.